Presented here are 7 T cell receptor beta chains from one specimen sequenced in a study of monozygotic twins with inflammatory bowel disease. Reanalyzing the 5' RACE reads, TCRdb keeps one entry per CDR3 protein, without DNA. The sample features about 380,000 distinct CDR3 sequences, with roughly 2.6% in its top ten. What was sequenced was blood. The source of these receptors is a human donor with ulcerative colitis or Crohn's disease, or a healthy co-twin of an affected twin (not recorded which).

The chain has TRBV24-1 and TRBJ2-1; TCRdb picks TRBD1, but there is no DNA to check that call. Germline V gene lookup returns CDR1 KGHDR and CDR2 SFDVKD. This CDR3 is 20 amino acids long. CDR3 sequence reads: CATSDSPGQGLQTQYNEQFF.

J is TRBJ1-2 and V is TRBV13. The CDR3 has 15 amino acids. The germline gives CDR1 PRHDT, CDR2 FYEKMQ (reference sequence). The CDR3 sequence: CASSLGAGLAYGYTF.

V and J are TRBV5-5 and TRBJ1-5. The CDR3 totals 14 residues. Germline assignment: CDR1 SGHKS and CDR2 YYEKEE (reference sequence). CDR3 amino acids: CASSLGPTNQPQHF.

CDR3 loop: CASSQSTGGGYNSPLHF. V gene TRBV18 combines with J gene TRBJ1-6; TCRdb calls TRBD1, which cannot be checked without DNA. Germline CDR1 and CDR2: KGHSH and LQKENI. The CDR3 loop spans 17 amino acids. Based on the CDR3 plus reference TRBV18 and TRBJ1-6, the full variable domain is NAGVMQNPRHLVRRRGQEARLRCSPMKGHSHVYWYRQLPEEGLKFMVYLQKENIIDESGMPKERFSAEFPKEGPSILRIQQVVRGDSAAYFCASSQSTGGGYNSPLHFGNGTRLTVT.

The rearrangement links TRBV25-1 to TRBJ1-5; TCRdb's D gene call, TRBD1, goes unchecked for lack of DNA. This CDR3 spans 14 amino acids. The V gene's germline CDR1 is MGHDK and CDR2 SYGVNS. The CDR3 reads CASSGTGGNQPQHF.

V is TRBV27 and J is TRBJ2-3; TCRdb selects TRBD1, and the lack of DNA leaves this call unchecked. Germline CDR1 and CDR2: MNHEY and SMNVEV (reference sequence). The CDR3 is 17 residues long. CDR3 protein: CASSSPGTGVFSDTQYF.

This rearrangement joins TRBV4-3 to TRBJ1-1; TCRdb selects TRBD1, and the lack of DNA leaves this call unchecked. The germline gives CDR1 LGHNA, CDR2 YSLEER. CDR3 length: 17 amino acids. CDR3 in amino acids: CASSQVEYIGGSTEAFF.